A selection of T cell receptor beta chains follows, all from one sample in a study of post-analysis software for immune sequencing data. TCRdb re-called the PCR reads with MiXCR, one entry per CDR3 protein. The sample lists a few hundred thousand distinct CDR3 sequences; approximately 34% were seen once. Source material: blood. Receptor source: a girl aged 10 to 17 with multiple sclerosis. CDR3s include the opening cysteine and the closing phenylalanine or tryptophan. D genes are given only for firm matches. Not all rows give a size; the values are once, few, many and, for expanded clones, a class.

abundance: NA; j_gene: TRBJ2-2; len: 14; d_gene: NA; v_gene: TRBV7-2; CDR3nt: TGTGCCAGCAGCTTAGGACAGACTCCTGAGGAGCTGTTTTTT; CDR3aa: CASSLGQTPEELFF
abundance: many; j_gene: TRBJ1-2; len: 12; d_gene: NA; v_gene: TRBV28; CDR3nt: TGTGCCAGCAGTTTATACAACTATGGCTACACCTTC; CDR3aa: CASSLYNYGYTF
abundance: NA; j_gene: TRBJ2-3; len: 13; d_gene: NA; v_gene: TRBV28; CDR3nt: TGTGCCAGCAGGGTGACAGGAACAGATACGCAGTATTTT; CDR3aa: CASRVTGTDTQYF
abundance: once; j_gene: TRBJ2-6; len: 13; d_gene: NA; v_gene: TRBV29-1; CDR3nt: TGCAGCGCGCAGGTGACTGGGGCCAACGCCCGGACTTTC; CDR3aa: CSAQVTGANARTF
abundance: many; j_gene: TRBJ2-5; len: 14; d_gene: TRBD2; v_gene: TRBV20-1; CDR3nt: TGCAGTGCCCCGACTAGCGGGGCACAAGAGACCCAGTACTTC; CDR3aa: CSAPTSGAQETQYF
abundance: NA; j_gene: TRBJ2-7; len: 14; d_gene: TRBD1; v_gene: TRBV4-2; CDR3nt: TGTGCCAGCAGCCGACCGGACAGGGGGGACGAGCAGTACTTC; CDR3aa: CASSRPDRGDEQYF
abundance: many; j_gene: TRBJ1-1; len: 13; d_gene: TRBD1; v_gene: TRBV28; CDR3nt: TGTGCCAGCAGTCCGAGGACAGGGACTAAAGCTTTCTTT; CDR3aa: CASSPRTGTKAFF
abundance: NA; j_gene: TRBJ1-2; len: 13; d_gene: NA; v_gene: TRBV20-1; CDR3nt: TGCAGTGCTACAGGGGTTTCGAACTATGGCTACACCTTC; CDR3aa: CSATGVSNYGYTF
abundance: NA; j_gene: TRBJ2-7; len: 15; d_gene: NA; v_gene: TRBV5-1; CDR3nt: TGCGCCAGCAGGGATGTGGGGGAACGGTCTTCCGAGCAGTACTTC; CDR3aa: CASRDVGERSSEQYF
abundance: few; j_gene: TRBJ1-5; len: 15; d_gene: NA; v_gene: TRBV3-1; CDR3nt: TGTGCCAGCAGCCAAGGATGGGCGGGTAGGCAGCCCCAGCATTTT; CDR3aa: CASSQGWAGRQPQHF
abundance: many; j_gene: TRBJ1-1; len: 14; d_gene: NA; v_gene: TRBV11-2; CDR3nt: TGTGCCAGCAGCGCCCACAGGGTGAACACTGAAGCTTTCTTT; CDR3aa: CASSAHRVNTEAFF
abundance: many; j_gene: TRBJ2-5; len: 13; d_gene: NA; v_gene: TRBV5-1; CDR3nt: TGCGCCAGCAGCCCGAGCTGGGGGGAGACCCAGTACTTC; CDR3aa: CASSPSWGETQYF
abundance: NA; j_gene: TRBJ2-7; len: 14; d_gene: NA; v_gene: TRBV28; CDR3nt: TGTGCCAGCAGTTTATACGGGGACCTCTACGAGCAGTACTTC; CDR3aa: CASSLYGDLYEQYF
abundance: NA; j_gene: TRBJ2-3; len: 14; d_gene: NA; v_gene: TRBV20-1; CDR3nt: TGCAGTGCTAGAGATGTGTCCCGCACAGATACGCAGTATTTT; CDR3aa: CSARDVSRTDTQYF
abundance: many; j_gene: TRBJ1-1; len: 15; d_gene: NA; v_gene: TRBV7-2; CDR3nt: TGTGCCAGCAGCTTAGGACCAGGGAGGAACACTGAAGCTTTCTTT; CDR3aa: CASSLGPGRNTEAFF
abundance: few; j_gene: TRBJ2-6; len: 15; d_gene: TRBD1; v_gene: TRBV11-2; CDR3nt: TGTGCCAGCGCAGGGGGTTTCTCTGGGGCCAACGTCCGGACTTTC; CDR3aa: CASAGGFSGANVRTF
abundance: few; j_gene: TRBJ1-1; len: 11; d_gene: NA; v_gene: TRBV2; CDR3nt: TGTGCCAGCGGCACGACCTCAGTTGCTTTCTTT; CDR3aa: CASGTTSVAFF
abundance: many; j_gene: TRBJ2-5; len: 14; d_gene: TRBD1; v_gene: TRBV5-1; CDR3nt: TGCGCCAGCAGCTTGCAGGGGGTGGAAGAGACCCAGTACTTC; CDR3aa: CASSLQGVEETQYF
abundance: many; j_gene: TRBJ2-1; len: 15; d_gene: TRBD2; v_gene: TRBV12-3/TRBV12-4; CDR3nt: TGTGCCAGCAGTTATACTAGCGGGAGTAGCGATGAGCAGTTCTTC; CDR3aa: CASSYTSGSSDEQFF
abundance: NA; j_gene: TRBJ2-5; len: 15; d_gene: TRBD2; v_gene: TRBV20-1; CDR3nt: TGCAGTGCTAGCCGGTGGCGGGAGGGCCGGGAGACCCAGTACTTC; CDR3aa: CSASRWREGRETQYF
abundance: NA; j_gene: TRBJ2-1; len: 15; d_gene: TRBD2; v_gene: TRBV12-3/TRBV12-4; CDR3nt: TGTGCCAGCGGGCTGGGACTAGCGGGAGGCAATGAGCAGTTCTTC; CDR3aa: CASGLGLAGGNEQFF
abundance: few; j_gene: TRBJ2-5; len: 16; d_gene: NA; v_gene: TRBV15; CDR3nt: TGTGCCACCAGCAGAGAGGGGAGCGGAGGGCAAGAGACCCAGTACTTC; CDR3aa: CATSREGSGGQETQYF
abundance: NA; j_gene: TRBJ2-2; len: 16; d_gene: NA; v_gene: TRBV2; CDR3nt: TGTGCCAGCAGTGAGATCGGGGGGCGGGACACCGGGGAGCTGTTTTTT; CDR3aa: CASSEIGGRDTGELFF
abundance: many; j_gene: TRBJ2-3; len: 18; d_gene: TRBD1; v_gene: TRBV4-1; CDR3nt: TGCGCCAGCAGCCAAGATTCGTCCGGGACAGGGACCACAGATACGCAGTATTTT; CDR3aa: CASSQDSSGTGTTDTQYF